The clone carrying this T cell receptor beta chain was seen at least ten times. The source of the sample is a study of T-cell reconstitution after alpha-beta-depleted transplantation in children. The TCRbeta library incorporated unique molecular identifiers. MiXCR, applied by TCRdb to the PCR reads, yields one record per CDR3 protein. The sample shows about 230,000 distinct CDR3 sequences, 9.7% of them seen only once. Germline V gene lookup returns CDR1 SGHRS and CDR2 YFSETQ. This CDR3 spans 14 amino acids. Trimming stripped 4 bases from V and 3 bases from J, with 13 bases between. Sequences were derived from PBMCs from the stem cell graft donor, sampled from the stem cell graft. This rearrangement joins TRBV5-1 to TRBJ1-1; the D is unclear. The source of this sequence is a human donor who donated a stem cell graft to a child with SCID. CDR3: CASSRGPRDTEAFF. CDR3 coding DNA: TGCGCCAGCAGCCGAGGCCCCCGGGACACTGAAGCTTTCTTT. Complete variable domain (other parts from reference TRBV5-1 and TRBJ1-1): KAGVTQTPRYLIKTRGQQVTLSCSPISGHRSVSWYQQTPGQGLQFLFEYFSETQRNKGNFPGRFSGRQFSNSRSEMNVSTLELGDSALYLCASSRGPRDTEAFFGQGTRLTVV.